The sample holds many counts of the clone carrying this T cell receptor (beta chain). A junction end diverges from the germline sequence, so it may reflect a read error. The data stem from a study of response to subunit inactivated influenza vaccine. TCRdb called the RT-PCR reads again in MiXCR, with one record for every CDR3 protein. Of approximately 570,000 distinct CDR3 sequences detected, approximately 7.1% appear once; the ten largest clones hold around 13%. Germline V lookup: CDR1 SEHNR, CDR2 FQNEAQ (reference sequence). This CDR3 has 14 residues. This rearrangement joins TRBV7-9 to TRBJ2-3; 9 positions agree with TRBD2. This receptor was taken from a man in his fifties or sixties who received an inactivated influenza vaccine. Here the sequenced sample was PBMCs from blood, taken about 24 months after vaccination. This CDR3 is CASSLAGGTDTQYF. The CDR3 nucleotides are TGTGCCAGCAGTTTAGCGGGGGGCACAGATACGCAGTATTTT.